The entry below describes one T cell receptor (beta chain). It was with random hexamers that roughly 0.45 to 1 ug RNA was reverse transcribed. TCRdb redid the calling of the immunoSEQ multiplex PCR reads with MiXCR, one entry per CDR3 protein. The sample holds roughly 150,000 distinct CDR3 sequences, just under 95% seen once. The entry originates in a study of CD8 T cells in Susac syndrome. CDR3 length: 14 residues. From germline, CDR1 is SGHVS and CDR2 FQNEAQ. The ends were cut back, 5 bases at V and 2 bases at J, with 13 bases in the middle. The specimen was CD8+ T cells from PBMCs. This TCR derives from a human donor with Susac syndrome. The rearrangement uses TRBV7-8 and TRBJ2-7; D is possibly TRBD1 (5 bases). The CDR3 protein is CASSEGVAPYEQYF. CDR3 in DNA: TGTGCCAGCAGCGAAGGGGTAGCCCCCTACGAGCAGTACTTC. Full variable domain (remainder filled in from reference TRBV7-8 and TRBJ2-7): GAGVSQSPRYKVAKRGQDVALRCDPISGHVSLFWYQQALGQGPEFLTYFQNEAQLDKSGLPSDRFFAERPEGSVSTLKIQRTQQEDSAVYLCASSEGVAPYEQYFGPGTRLTVT.